This T cell receptor beta chain was sequenced for a study of blood T cell repertoires in COVID-19. Study context: Sources were T cells, B-cell-depleted T cells, or PBMCs; the material itself was cDNA or gDNA.

Original data processing: It was from reference gene primer amplification that nucleated cell counts were estimated. The table came from immunoSEQ multiplex PCR; TCRdb's copy has only in-frame clones and leaves some out. The V and J calls and clone size were taken over from that table, and D and trimming were inferred from the DNA. Of some 89,000 clones listed, more than 60% were seen once; the top ten hold roughly 12%. The CDR3 contains 14 residues. Germline V gene data show CDR1 as SGDLS and CDR2 as YYNGEE. Deletions cut 0 bases from V and 1 base from J, with 7 bases between. The source of this sequence is a man in his sixties or seventies with acute or convalescent COVID-19. Source material: peripheral blood. This rearrangement joins TRBV9 to TRBJ2-5; D gene ambiguous. The chain's CDR3 is CASSVDSLQETQYF. In nucleotides, the CDR3 is TGTGCCAGCAGCGTAGATAGCCTCCAAGAGACCCAGTACTTC.